This entry lists 18 T cell receptor beta chains sequenced from one sample in a study of blood T cell repertoires in COVID-19. The repertoire was sequenced with immunoSEQ multiplex PCR; TCRdb's copy has only in-frame clones and lacks some. In the table there are roughly 160,000 clones, about four fifths of which are singletons. Sequenced: peripheral blood. The receptor set was obtained from a woman aged 80 or over with acute or convalescent COVID-19.

In this sample, this clone turned up once. This chain connects TRBV6-5 to TRBJ1-3; 9 bases map to TRBD1. Trimming removed 4 bases from V and 4 bases from J; junction bases left unmatched: 8. The CDR3 length is 16 residues. Looked up from germline, CDR1 is MNHEY and CDR2 is SVGAGI. CDR3 in amino acids: CASSSGQGLWGNTIYF. CDR3 sequence (DNA): TGTGCCAGCAGTTCGGGACAGGGATTGTGGGGAAACACCATATATTTT.

V usage is TRBV10-3 and J usage is TRBJ2-1, with D tentatively TRBD2 (6 bases). The CDR3 covers 13 residues. CDR1 is ENHRY and CDR2 is SYGVKD in the germline V gene. V was trimmed by 9 bases and J by 6 bases, leaving 15 bases between them. As DNA, the CDR3 is TGTGCCATTAGGGGACTCGCCGTCAATGAGCAGTTCTTC. It is translated as CAIRGLAVNEQFF.

The J gene is TRBJ1-1, the V gene TRBV30; no definite D call. CDR3 size: 14 residues. The V end was cut by 4 bases, the J end by 4 bases, with 16 bases between. CDR1 is GTSNPN, CDR2 SVGIG, per germline (reference sequence). DNA of the CDR3: TGTGCCTGGACCCAGGATTCGCAGTCCACTGAAGCTTTCTTT. Its protein is CAWTQDSQSTEAFF.

This sequence joins TRBV30 and TRBJ1-4, with 8 bases fitting TRBD1. V gave up 2 bases and J gave up 7 bases; unmatched junction bases: 9. Germline-derived CDR1 and CDR2 are GTSNPN and SVGIG (reference sequence). The CDR3 length is 15 residues. This CDR3 reads CAWSKSAGQVEKLFF. CDR3 DNA: TGTGCCTGGAGTAAATCGGCGGGACAGGTTGAAAAACTGTTTTTT.

This clone has only one observation. The CDR3 DNA follows: TGCAGTGCTGACAGGGTTGGGGGCTACACCTTC. Its protein product is CSADRVGGYTF. The J gene is TRBJ1-2, the V gene TRBV20-1; 7 bases map to TRBD1. Trimming took 5 bases from V and 8 from J; bases not matched to a gene: 5. CDR3 length: 11 amino acids. Germline assignment: CDR1 DFQATT and CDR2 SNEGSKA (reference sequence).

The CDR3 bases are TGTGCCAGCAGCTTAGGAGCGGGACCTTACAATGAGCAGTTCTTC. Translation: CASSLGAGPYNEQFF. This sequence joins TRBV7-2 and TRBJ2-1; TRBD2 matches at 7 bases. The J segment lost 4 bases and the V segment lost 1 base, leaving 4 bases of the junction unmatched. Germline V gene lookup returns CDR1 SGHTA and CDR2 FQGNSA. This CDR3 contains 15 residues.

The V gene is TRBV6-5, the J gene TRBJ2-2; 8 positions agree with TRBD1. Germline CDR1 is MNHEY and CDR2 is SVGAGI. Trimming cost V 11 bases and J 4 bases; bases outside gene matches: 6. The CDR3 consists of 13 residues. CDR3 bases: TGTGCCGCGGGACAGGCGGGCACCGGGGAGCTGTTTTTT. As protein: CAAGQAGTGELFF.

J is TRBJ1-2 and V is TRBV6-5, with 9 positions matching TRBD1. The CDR3 contains 13 residues. Germline CDR1 and CDR2: MNHEY and SVGAGI. The trim removed 7 bases at V and 4 bases at J, leaving 4 bases unmatched. The chain's CDR3 is CASTDRGPYGYTF. The DNA for the CDR3 is TGTGCCAGCACGGACAGGGGCCCCTATGGCTACACCTTC.

As regards this clone: Other DNA sequences in the sample encode the same CDR3. The V and J genes are TRBV5-1 and TRBJ2-1, with 14 positions matching TRBD2. This CDR3 region has 16 residues. V lost 4 bases to trimming and J lost 4 bases; unmatched junction nucleotides: 4. Per germline, CDR1 SGHRS and CDR2 YFSETQ. The CDR3 loop is CASSLGLAGGYNEQFF. For the CDR3, the DNA is TGCGCCAGCAGCCTTGGACTAGCGGGAGGTTACAATGAGCAGTTCTTC.

V usage is TRBV5-6 and J usage is TRBJ1-5; D uncertain. Trimming shortened V by 3 bases and J by 10 bases, and 26 bases separated the two germline ends. This CDR3 region has 17 residues. From germline, CDR1 is SGHDT and CDR2 YYEEEE. CDR3 loop: CASSSLFGGGEFQPQHF. The CDR3, as DNA: TGTGCCAGCAGCTCGTTATTCGGTGGTGGGGAGTTCCAACCCCAGCATTTT.

The chain recombines TRBV5-6 with TRBJ2-7; 7 nucleotides line up with TRBD1. The CDR3 totals 14 residues. J was trimmed by 5 bases and V by 4 bases; bases with no gene match: 9. Germline loops: CDR1 SGHDT, CDR2 YYEEEE. The CDR3 DNA sequence: TGTGCCAGCAGCCGCGGACAGGATCCCCACGAGCAGTACTTC. Residues: CASSRGQDPHEQYF.

The chain is built from TRBV29-1 and TRBJ2-3, with 10 bases identical to TRBD2. The CDR3 is made up of 14 amino acids. CDR1 and CDR2 (germline): SQVTM, ANQGSEA. Trimming at V came to 3 bases and at J to 3 bases, leaving 3 bases not matched to a gene. The CDR3 nucleotides are TGCAGCGTTGAGAGCGGGAGGGCTACAGATACGCAGTATTTT. Protein: CSVESGRATDTQYF.

J is TRBJ1-2 and V is TRBV15, with a tentative D call TRBD1 (5 bases). The CDR3 runs 15 residues. Between the trimmed V and J ends, which lost 0 bases and 8 bases, there was a span of 16 bases. Per germline, CDR1 LNHNV and CDR2 YYDKDF (reference sequence). As DNA, the CDR3 is TGTGCCACCAGCAGAGATCTCACGGGAGGGGAGGGCTACACCTTC. It translates to CATSRDLTGGEGYTF.

The chain couples TRBV28 to TRBJ1-5; tentative D call: TRBD1 (6 bases). Looked up from germline, CDR1 is MDHEN and CDR2 is SYDVKM. The CDR3 covers 14 residues. V lost 8 bases to trimming and J lost 4 bases, with 15 bases between them. CDR3 coding DNA: TGTGCCAGCCGCTTACAGGGAGCGAATCAGCCCCAGCATTTT. Protein: CASRLQGANQPQHF.

This rearrangement joins TRBV6-4 to TRBJ2-6, with TRBD1 matching over 9 bases. Germline trimming cut 3 bases from V and 3 bases from J; bases unmatched to any gene: 3. Per the germline V gene, CDR1 is MRHNA and CDR2 is SNTAGT. The CDR3 spans 16 residues. This CDR3 reads CASSEQGASGANVLTF. The CDR3, as DNA: TGTGCCAGCAGTGAACAGGGGGCTAGTGGGGCCAACGTCCTGACTTTC.

A single count supports this clone. V and J are TRBV24-1 and TRBJ2-7; 7 bases match TRBD1. The CDR3 has 15 residues. CDR1 and CDR2 from the germline V gene are KGHDR and SFDVKD. Trimming took 3 bases from V and 5 from J; bases not matched to a gene: 9. Here the CDR3 reads CATSDGGYRGHEQYF. CDR3 sequence (DNA): TGTGCCACCAGTGATGGGGGATACAGGGGCCACGAGCAGTACTTC.

This chain connects TRBV5-4 to TRBJ2-2, with D perhaps matching TRBD2 (5 bases). Per germline, CDR1 SGHNT and CDR2 YYREEE (reference sequence). V lost 2 bases and J lost 3, with 14 bases in between. The CDR3 is 16 amino acids. CDR3 sequence (DNA): TGTGCCAGCAGCTTTGGCCCGGACGGGGACACCGGGGAGCTGTTTTTT. The encoded protein is CASSFGPDGDTGELFF.

About this clone: The sample holds other DNA sequences that translate to the same CDR3. This chain joins TRBV7-2 and TRBJ2-3; TRBD2 aligns across 14 bases. Looked up from germline, CDR1 is SGHTA and CDR2 is FQGNSA. The V gene end was trimmed by 4 bases and the J gene end by 3 bases; junction bases not matched to a gene: 3. The length of the CDR3 is 16 residues. CDR3 sequence: CASSSGLAGGTDTQYF. For the CDR3, the DNA is TGTGCCAGCAGCTCCGGACTAGCGGGAGGTACAGATACGCAGTATTTT.